These 19 T cell receptor beta chains were sequenced from one sample in a study of T cell changes during pregnancy in multiple sclerosis. Here immunoSEQ multiplex PCR was the method, and the copy in TCRdb shows in-frame clones only, minus some. The sample has roughly 80,000 clones, approximately 90% seen once. The sample consisted of peripheral blood, taken before pregnancy. The receptors come from a female donor with multiple sclerosis, enrolled in a pregnancy study.

The genes are TRBV5-1 and TRBJ2-3; TRBD2 might be the D (5 bases). In germline, CDR1 is SGHRS, CDR2 YFSETQ. Deletions cut 3 bases from V and 0 bases from J, with 11 bases between. CDR3 length: 15 residues. The CDR3 is CASSWRSASTDTQYF. Written as DNA, the CDR3 is TGCGCCAGCAGCTGGAGGTCCGCTAGCACAGATACGCAGTATTTT.

CDR3 nucleotide sequence: TGTGCCAGCAGTCCCGGGTTAAACTATGGCTACACCTTC. Translation: CASSPGLNYGYTF. This rearrangement joins TRBV7-9 to TRBJ1-2, with unresolved D. Trimming left V 6 bases short and J 2 bases short, with 10 bases between. The CDR3 runs 13 residues. Germline loops: CDR1 SEHNR, CDR2 FQNEAQ (reference sequence).

The chain links TRBV28 to TRBJ2-1, with a tentative D call TRBD2 (6 bases). With 3 bases removed from V and 9 bases from J, the gap between germline ends came to 12 bases. Looked up from germline, CDR1 is MDHEN and CDR2 is SYDVKM. This CDR3 is built from 13 residues. The CDR3 region has the DNA TGTGCCAGCAGTTTGAATTTGGGACTTGAGCAGTTCTTC. Protein: CASSLNLGLEQFF.

V gene TRBV18 combines with J gene TRBJ1-1; D unclear. Germline V gene lookup returns CDR1 KGHSH and CDR2 LQKENI. CDR3 length: 12 residues. Trimming shortened V by 5 bases and J by 6 bases, and 10 bases separated the two germline ends. CDR3 nucleotide sequence: TGTGCCAGCTCAGTAAGCCGCGCTGAAGCTTTCTTT. The encoded protein is CASSVSRAEAFF. Supplemented by reference TRBV18 and TRBJ1-1, the full variable domain reads NAGVMQNPRHLVRRRGQEARLRCSPMKGHSHVYWYRQLPEEGLKFMVYLQKENIIDESGMPKERFSAEFPKEGPSILRIQQVVRGDSAAYFCASSVSRAEAFFGQGTRLTVV.

V and J are TRBV2 and TRBJ1-5; no firm D call. CDR3 length: 16 amino acids. Looked up from germline, CDR1 is SNHLY and CDR2 is FYNNEI. The V end lost 1 base, the J end lost 4 bases, and 14 bases lay between the germline ends. CDR3 amino acids: CASSEGGRRKNQPQHF. In DNA form, the CDR3 reads TGTGCCAGCAGTGAAGGTGGGAGGCGAAAAAATCAGCCCCAGCATTTT.

This clone was counted once. The V call is TRBV9, the J call TRBJ1-1; the D is unclear. The CDR3 is 13 residues long. Trimming pared 0 bases from V and 5 bases from J, leaving 8 bases between. CDR1 is SGDLS and CDR2 is YYNGEE in the germline V gene. The CDR3 sequence: CASSVDTGTEAFF. The CDR3 nucleotides read TGTGCCAGCAGCGTAGATACGGGAACTGAAGCTTTCTTT. Full variable domain (rest looked up from reference TRBV9 and TRBJ1-1): DSGVTQTPKHLITATGQRVTLRCSPRSGDLSVYWYQQSLDQGLQFLIQYYNGEERAKGNILERFSAQQFPDLHSELNLSSLELGDSALYFCASSVDTGTEAFFGQGTRLTVV.

V usage is TRBV2 and J usage is TRBJ2-7; 8 positions match TRBD2. The CDR3 contains 15 residues. The V gene's germline CDR1 is SNHLY and CDR2 FYNNEI. Trimming removed 8 bases from V and 6 bases from J; junction bases left unmatched: 15. The CDR3 nucleotides are TGTGCCAGCGGAGCGGGGGCCCTTCTTCCCGGCGAGCAGTACTTC. Residues: CASGAGALLPGEQYF.

The chain joins TRBV9 to TRBJ2-2; 8 bases fit TRBD2. V lost 0 bases and J lost 0; bases outside the gene matches: 4. CDR1 is SGDLS, CDR2 YYNGEE, per germline. The CDR3 extends over 17 amino acids. The CDR3 spells CASSVGSAGANTGELFF. As DNA, the CDR3 is TGTGCCAGCAGCGTAGGGTCAGCGGGGGCGAACACCGGGGAGCTGTTTTTT.

The chain uses TRBV19 and TRBJ2-7; unclear D gene. CDR3 length: 13 amino acids. V was clipped by 1 base and J by 3 bases, with 7 bases between them. Germline-derived CDR1 and CDR2 are LNHDA and SQIVND (reference sequence). The DNA for the CDR3 is TGTGCCAGTAGTATAGCTCCTAGCTACGAGCAGTACTTC. Translating gives CASSIAPSYEQYF. The entire variable domain, with the rest obtained from reference TRBV19 and TRBJ2-7, is as follows: DGGITQSPKYLFRKEGQNVTLSCEQNLNHDAMYWYRQDPGQGLRLIYYSQIVNDFQKGDIAEGYSVSREKKESFPLTVTSAQKNPTAFYLCASSIAPSYEQYFGPGTRLTVT.

The rearrangement joins TRBV19 to TRBJ1-4; 7 bases agree with TRBD1. CDR3 size: 13 residues. CDR1 LNHDA and CDR2 SQIVND come from the germline V gene (reference sequence). The ends lost 4 bases at V and 7 bases at J; junction bases unmatched: 3. CDR3 sequence reads: CASSRGQLEKLFF. CDR3 nucleotides: TGTGCCAGTAGTAGGGGACAGCTTGAAAAACTGTTTTTT.

This sequence joins TRBV7-3 and TRBJ2-2; TRBD2 aligns across 8 bases. CDR1 SGHTA and CDR2 FQGTGA come from the germline V gene. This CDR3 spans 19 amino acids. V shed 5 bases and J 0 bases; nucleotides not matched to a gene: 14. The CDR3 here is CASSPNTLWTSPNTGELFF. CDR3 DNA: TGTGCCAGCAGCCCCAACACACTGTGGACTAGCCCGAACACCGGGGAGCTGTTTTTT.

The V gene is TRBV6-6, the J gene TRBJ2-5; perhaps TRBD1 as D (6 bases). The germline V and J ends were trimmed by 2 bases and 2 bases, with 12 bases remaining between them. The CDR3 is made up of 15 amino acids. The germline CDR1 and CDR2 sequences are MNHNY and SVGAGI (reference sequence). The chain's CDR3 is CASSYGSGVQETQYF. CDR3 bases: TGTGCCAGCAGTTACGGTTCAGGGGTACAAGAGACCCAGTACTTC.

The chain employs TRBV27 and TRBJ1-4, with TRBD1 identical over 9 bases. This CDR3 is built from 17 residues. Trimming cost V 3 bases and J 7 bases; bases outside gene matches: 12. Per the germline V gene, CDR1 is MNHEY and CDR2 is SMNVEV (reference sequence). This CDR3 is CASSFLPGGTGREKLFF. DNA of the CDR3: TGTGCCAGCAGTTTTCTTCCTGGGGGGACAGGGCGTGAAAAACTGTTTTTT.

The chain combines TRBV27 with TRBJ1-2, with 8 positions matching TRBD1. The junction had 2 bases not matched to a gene; V was cut back by 3 bases and J by 2 bases. This CDR3 contains 14 residues. Looked up from germline, CDR1 is MNHEY and CDR2 is SMNVEV (reference sequence). Here the CDR3 DNA reads TGTGCCAGCAGTTTTCGACAGGGGAACTATGGCTACACCTTC. This encodes CASSFRQGNYGYTF.

This clone is a singleton in its sample. V and J are TRBV7-3 and TRBJ1-1; a possible D gene is TRBD1 (5 bases). V was clipped by 5 bases and J by 3 bases, with 16 bases between them. The CDR3 contains 15 residues. Germline V gene sequence: CDR1 SGHTA, CDR2 FQGTGA. CDR3 amino acids: CASSLEVTRDTEAFF. The CDR3 bases are TGTGCCAGCAGCCTCGAGGTCACCAGGGACACTGAAGCTTTCTTT.

The rearrangement uses TRBV19 and TRBJ1-2; TRBD1 aligns across 7 bases. Per the germline V gene, CDR1 is LNHDA and CDR2 is SQIVND (reference sequence). V lost 3 bases and J lost 8; bases outside the gene matches: 9. The CDR3 covers 14 residues. In DNA form, the CDR3 reads TGTGCCAGTAGTATGGAGATGACAGGGCGAGGCTACACCTTC. Protein: CASSMEMTGRGYTF.

V is TRBV11-3 and J is TRBJ2-7; D remains unclear. Germline-derived CDR1 and CDR2 are SGHNT and YENEEA. The CDR3 runs 15 residues. V dropped 2 bases and J dropped 1 base, with 12 bases sitting between them. CDR3 region: CASSLWARPSYEQYF. For the CDR3, the DNA is TGTGCCAGCAGCTTATGGGCAAGACCTTCCTACGAGCAGTACTTC. Complete variable domain (other parts from reference TRBV11-3 and TRBJ2-7): EAGVVQSPRYKIIEKKQPVAFWCNPISGHNTLYWYLQNLGQGPELLIRYENEEAVDDSQLPKDRFSAERLKGVDSTLKIQPAELGDSAVYLCASSLWARPSYEQYFGPGTRLTVT.

The chain uses TRBV5-6 and TRBJ2-7, with 13 bases lining up with TRBD2. The germline V gene has CDR1 SGHDT and CDR2 YYEEEE. This CDR3 has 14 amino acids. J lost 3 bases, V lost 3 bases, and 0 bases had no gene match. The CDR3 DNA is TGTGCCAGCAGCTGGACTAGCGGGAGCTACGAGCAGTACTTC. It specifies CASSWTSGSYEQYF.

This clone turned up a few times. The chain recombines TRBV19 with TRBJ1-1; TRBD1 might be the D (6 bases). V gave up 3 bases and J gave up 0 bases, with 11 bases separating them. This CDR3 has 15 amino acids. Germline CDR1 reads LNHDA; CDR2 reads SQIVND (reference sequence). The CDR3 sequence: CASSITGSLNTEAFF. In nucleotides, the CDR3 is TGTGCCAGTAGTATTACAGGGTCCCTGAACACTGAAGCTTTCTTT.